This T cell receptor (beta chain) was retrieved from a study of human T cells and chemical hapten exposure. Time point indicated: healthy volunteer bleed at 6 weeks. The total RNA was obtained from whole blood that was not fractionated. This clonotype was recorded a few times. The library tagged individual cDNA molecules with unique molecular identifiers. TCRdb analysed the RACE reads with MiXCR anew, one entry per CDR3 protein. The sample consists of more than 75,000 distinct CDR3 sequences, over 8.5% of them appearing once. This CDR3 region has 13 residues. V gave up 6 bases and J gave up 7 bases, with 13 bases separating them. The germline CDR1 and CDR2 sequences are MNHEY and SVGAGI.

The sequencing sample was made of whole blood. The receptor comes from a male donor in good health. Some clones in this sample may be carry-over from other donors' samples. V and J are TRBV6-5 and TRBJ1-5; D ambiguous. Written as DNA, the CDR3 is TGTGCCAGCAGAGGGCACAGCGGGCAGCCCCAGCATTTT. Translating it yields CASRGHSGQPQHF.